This T cell receptor beta chain was found in a study of Graves' ophthalmopathy and Graves' hyperthyroidism. The V gene's germline CDR1 is SGHVS and CDR2 FQNEAQ. CDR3 size: 15 residues. V lost 1 base to trimming and J lost 3 bases, with 12 bases between them. CDR3 regions of TCR beta were amplified from RNA transcripts. Amplification began with first-round RT-PCR using HTBI primers, then second-round multiplex PCR was performed. TCRdb re-analysed the multiplex PCR reads in MiXCR, keeping a single row per CDR3 protein. Of approximately 540,000 distinct CDR3 sequences listed, just under 40% are singletons.

The source is an adult man with Graves' hyperthyroidism. The chain carries TRBV7-8 and TRBJ2-5; TRBD1 is a possible D gene (6 bases). The sequencing sample was made of peripheral blood or thyroid tissue (not recorded which). CDR3 protein: CASSLGRRGEETQYF. DNA of the CDR3: TGTGCCAGCAGCTTAGGACGCAGGGGAGAAGAGACCCAGTACTTC.